The rows below give T cell receptor beta chains drawn from one sample of a study of memory CD4+ T cells and cytomegalovirus serostatus. The table came from immunoSEQ multiplex PCR; TCRdb's copy has only in-frame clones and leaves some out. The sample yields over 35,000 clones, over 60% seen once. The sample taken for sequencing was memory CD4+ T cells from blood. The source is an adult in good health and CMV-seronegative. CDR3s include the opening cysteine and the closing phenylalanine or tryptophan. The D gene is left open where the match is weak. Clone size is given for some rows only: seen once, a few or many times, or a class if the clone is expanded.

v_call: TRBV7-2
clone_size: .
j_call: TRBJ1-2
d_call: .
cdr3_nt: TGTGCCAGCAGCTCGGACGGTAACTATGGCTACACCTTC
cdr3_aa: CASSSDGNYGYTF

v_call: TRBV19
clone_size: .
j_call: TRBJ1-5
d_call: .
cdr3_nt: TGTGCCAGTAGTAACCCGGGTCCACTGCATTTT
cdr3_aa: CASSNPGPLHF

v_call: TRBV7-9
clone_size: .
j_call: TRBJ2-2
d_call: .
cdr3_nt: TGTGCCAGCAGCCCCCGTCCCGGGTCTACAAAGGACACCGGGGAGCTGTTTTTT
cdr3_aa: CASSPRPGSTKDTGELFF

v_call: TRBV30
clone_size: .
j_call: TRBJ2-3
d_call: .
cdr3_nt: TGTGCCTGGATGGCCAGCCGCACAGATACGCAGTATTTT
cdr3_aa: CAWMASRTDTQYF

v_call: TRBV19
clone_size: .
j_call: TRBJ2-7
d_call: .
cdr3_nt: TGTGCCAGTAGTATAGATCACCAGCGGTCCTACGAGCAGTACTTC
cdr3_aa: CASSIDHQRSYEQYF

v_call: TRBV7-2
clone_size: .
j_call: TRBJ2-1
d_call: TRBD2
cdr3_nt: TGTGCCAGCAGCCCGGCCCTAGCGGGGGCTAAGTTCTTC
cdr3_aa: CASSPALAGAKFF

v_call: TRBV5-4
clone_size: .
j_call: TRBJ1-2
d_call: .
cdr3_nt: TGTGCCAGCAGCCCTGTTAGGGACTATGGCTACACCTTC
cdr3_aa: CASSPVRDYGYTF

v_call: TRBV6-1
clone_size: .
j_call: TRBJ2-7
d_call: TRBD1
cdr3_nt: TGTGCCAGCGATCGGAGTCCGGGACAGGGGCCCGAGCAGTACTTC
cdr3_aa: CASDRSPGQGPEQYF

v_call: TRBV18
clone_size: .
j_call: TRBJ1-1
d_call: .
cdr3_nt: TGTGCCAGCTCACTAAGGACCGCTGAAGCTTTCTTT
cdr3_aa: CASSLRTAEAFF

v_call: TRBV9
clone_size: .
j_call: TRBJ2-2
d_call: .
cdr3_nt: TGTGCCAGCAGCTCCAGGGGAACCGGGGAGCTGTTTTTT
cdr3_aa: CASSSRGTGELFF

v_call: TRBV10-3
clone_size: once
j_call: TRBJ1-5
d_call: .
cdr3_nt: TGTGCCCATCAAATAGTACGGACGGATAGCAATCAGCCCCAGCATTTT
cdr3_aa: CAHQIVRTDSNQPQHF